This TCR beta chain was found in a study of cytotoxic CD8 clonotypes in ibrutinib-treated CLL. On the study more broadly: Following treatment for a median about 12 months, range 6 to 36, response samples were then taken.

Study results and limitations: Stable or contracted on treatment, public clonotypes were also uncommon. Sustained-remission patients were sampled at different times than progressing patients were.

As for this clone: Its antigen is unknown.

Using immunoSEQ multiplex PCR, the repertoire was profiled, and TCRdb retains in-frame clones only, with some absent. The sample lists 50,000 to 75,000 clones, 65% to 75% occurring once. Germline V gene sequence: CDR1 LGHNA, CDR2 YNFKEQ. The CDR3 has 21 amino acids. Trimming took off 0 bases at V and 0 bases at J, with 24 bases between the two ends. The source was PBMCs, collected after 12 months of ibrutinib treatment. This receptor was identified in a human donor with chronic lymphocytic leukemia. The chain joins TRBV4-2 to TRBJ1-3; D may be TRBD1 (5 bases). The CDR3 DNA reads TGTGCCAGCAGCCAAGAGGCTTCGGGGCCAGGACGCTTGAGCTCTGGAAACACCATATATTTT. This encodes CASSQEASGPGRLSSGNTIYF.